This TCR beta chain was sequenced during a study of blood T cell repertoires in COVID-19. Study background: From T cells, B-cell-depleted T cells, or PBMCs came the material, which was cDNA or gDNA.

Participants' reported clinical history set cohort assignment. Cohort 3 donors counted as recovered after two negative PCRs, clearance, or resolved symptoms. Source study methods: How many nucleated cells were present was estimated from reference gene primer amplification. Measured with immunoSEQ multiplex PCR; TCRdb has only the in-frame clones, and not every one. V and J calls and clone size are those listed in that table; D and trimming were worked out from the DNA. In the table there are 270,000 or so clones, roughly nine tenths of which are singletons. Trimming stripped 4 bases from V and 8 bases from J, with 19 bases between. Germline values: CDR1 MDHEN, CDR2 SYDVKM. The CDR3 is made up of 15 amino acids.

This clonotype was obtained from a woman aged 18-30 years who had recovered from COVID-19. Specimen: PBMCs or T cells enriched from blood (not recorded which). The V call is TRBV28, the J call TRBJ2-3, with no clear D. CDR3 coding DNA: TGTGCCAGCAGTTCTCGATGGCGGCTTTACGGTACGCAGTATTTT. It encodes CASSSRWRLYGTQYF.